These T cell receptor beta chains were read from a single sample in a study of STAT5B mutations in CD4+ large granular lymphocyte leukemia. The table came from immunoSEQ multiplex PCR; TCRdb's copy has only in-frame clones and leaves some out. The top ten hold 7.1% of the sample, which has over 30,000 clones, less than 85% seen once. The sequencing input was CD4+ T cells from blood buffy coats. The receptors shown here come from a human donor in good health. The CDR3 runs from the conserved cysteine through the conserved F or W. The D gene is left open where the match is weak. Size values are once, few and many counts, or a class for expanded clones, and some rows have none.

TGCGCCAGCAGCTTGACCGGGGGGGCTCCCTACAATGAGCAGTTCTTC	CASSLTGGAPYNEQFF	TRBV5-1	NA	16	TRBD2	TRBJ2-1
TGTGCCAGCAGGGGGGACAGAAATTACGAGCAGTACTTC	CASRGDRNYEQYF	TRBV2	NA	13	TRBD1	TRBJ2-7
TGTGCCAGCAGCGGACCGGGACAGGGGGACGAAAAACTGTTTTTT	CASSGPGQGDEKLFF	TRBV7-2	once	15	TRBD1	TRBJ1-4
TGTGCCAGCAGGATTGATAGCGGGACATACAATGAGCAGTTCTTC	CASRIDSGTYNEQFF	TRBV6-9	NA	15	TRBD2	TRBJ2-1
TGTGCCACCAGCACTCGGACAGGCCCGGGTTCAGATACGCAGTATTTT	CATSTRTGPGSDTQYF	TRBV15	NA	16	TRBD1	TRBJ2-3
TGCAGTGCCCAGGGGGACACTGAAGCTTTCTTT	CSAQGDTEAFF	TRBV20-1	NA	11	TRBD1	TRBJ1-1
TGTGCCAGCAGCTTAGTCCGTACTGATGGAGCTTTCTTT	CASSLVRTDGAFF	TRBV7-2	few	13	NA	TRBJ1-1
TGTGCCAGCAGCCAAGTTTCTAGCGGGGGGACTAGCACAGATACGCAGTATTTT	CASSQVSSGGTSTDTQYF	TRBV4-2	NA	18	TRBD2	TRBJ2-3
TGCAGTGCTAGGCCAGGGTATGAGCAGTTCTTC	CSARPGYEQFF	TRBV20-1	NA	11	NA	TRBJ2-1
TGCGCCAGCAGCTTGGTAGGGGGCCGGACCGGGGAGCTGTTTTTT	CASSLVGGRTGELFF	TRBV5-1	few	15	TRBD1	TRBJ2-2
TGTGCCAGTAGTATTGAGGGGAGAATCCTCCCGACCCAGCATTTT	CASSIEGRILPTQHF	TRBV19	few	15	NA	TRBJ1-5
TGTGCCAGCAGACCTAGCGGGGGCAAAGAGACCCAGTACTTC	CASRPSGGKETQYF	TRBV6-6	NA	14	TRBD2	TRBJ2-5
TGTGCCAGCAGCTTGGTACGGTACTGCATGAATGAGCAGTTCTTC	CASSLVRYCMNEQFF	TRBV5-4	NA	15	NA	TRBJ2-1
TGTGCCAGTAGTACAGGGACAGGGTTTAAGAGCTACACCTTC	CASSTGTGFKSYTF	TRBV19	NA	14	TRBD1	TRBJ1-2
TGTGCCAGCAGCTTCGGGGCCAAAAACATTCAGTACTTC	CASSFGAKNIQYF	TRBV13	NA	13	NA	TRBJ2-4
TGTGCCAGCAGTCCGACATGGACCTCCTACGAGCAGTACTTC	CASSPTWTSYEQYF	TRBV6-5	NA	14	NA	TRBJ2-7
TGTGCCAGCAGCTTAGACCCAGGGGCGAATTCACCCCTCCACTTT	CASSLDPGANSPLHF	TRBV11-3	NA	15	NA	TRBJ1-6
TGTGCCAGCAGCCCCGGCACCAAAGAGACCCAGTACTTC	CASSPGTKETQYF	TRBV7-2	NA	13	NA	TRBJ2-5
TGTGCCAGCAGCATCGACAGGGTAATGAACTTC	CASSIDRVMNF	TRBV7-2	NA	11	TRBD1	TRBJ2-7
TGTGCCAGCAGCCGCCCAACCTCAGGGAATGGCTACACCTTC	CASSRPTSGNGYTF	TRBV5-4	NA	14	NA	TRBJ1-2